This entry is about one TCR beta chain. Original processing notes: Reference gene primer amplification gave estimated nucleated cell counts. The data were produced by immunoSEQ multiplex PCR, yet TCRdb's version contains in-frame clones alone and is incomplete. V, J and clone size are taken as reported in that table, and D and trimming were inferred from the DNA itself. The table includes about 150,000 clones, 70% to 90% detected once. These data originate in a study of blood T cell repertoires in COVID-19. Study-level background: The United States, Italy and Spain were the sources of the acute and convalescent COVID-19 samples. T cells, B-cell-depleted T cells, or PBMCs provided the cDNA or gDNA that served as material.

The CDR3 runs 12 residues. CDR1 and CDR2 from the germline V gene are SGHTA and FQGNSA. V gave up 2 bases and J gave up 11 bases, with 12 bases separating them. V gene TRBV7-2 combines with J gene TRBJ1-1, with D uncertain. Sequenced material: peripheral blood. The clonotype comes from a middle-aged woman with active or convalescent COVID-19. The CDR3 protein is CASSLTTRAAFF. In nucleotides, the CDR3 is TGTGCCAGCAGCTTAACGACGCGAGCGGCTTTCTTT. Full variable domain (remainder filled in from reference TRBV7-2 and TRBJ1-1): GAGVSQSPSNKVTEKGKDVELRCDPISGHTALYWYRQSLGQGLEFLIYFQGNSAPDKSGLPSDRFSAERTGGSVSTLTIQRTQQEDSAVYLCASSLTTRAAFFGQGTRLTVV.